This T cell receptor beta chain is drawn from a study of CD8 T cells in Susac syndrome. The CDR3 is made up of 13 amino acids. Trimming removed 1 base at V and 7 bases at J, with 11 bases between. The germline V gene encodes CDR1 GTSNPN and CDR2 SVGIG (reference sequence). With random hexamers, roughly 0.45 to 1 ug RNA was reverse transcribed. A single record per CDR3 protein comes from TCRdb applying MiXCR to the immunoSEQ multiplex PCR reads. The table records roughly 220,000 distinct CDR3 sequences, about 95% of them present only once. Sequencing of TCR beta was carried out in blood CD8+ and CD4+ T cells.

This sequence was found in a human donor with Susac syndrome. This chain uses TRBV30 with TRBJ2-1; D call uncertain. Sequenced input: CD4+ T cells from PBMCs. This CDR3 reads CAWSATQRNEQFF. CDR3 DNA: TGTGCCTGGAGTGCAACCCAGAGAAATGAGCAGTTCTTC.